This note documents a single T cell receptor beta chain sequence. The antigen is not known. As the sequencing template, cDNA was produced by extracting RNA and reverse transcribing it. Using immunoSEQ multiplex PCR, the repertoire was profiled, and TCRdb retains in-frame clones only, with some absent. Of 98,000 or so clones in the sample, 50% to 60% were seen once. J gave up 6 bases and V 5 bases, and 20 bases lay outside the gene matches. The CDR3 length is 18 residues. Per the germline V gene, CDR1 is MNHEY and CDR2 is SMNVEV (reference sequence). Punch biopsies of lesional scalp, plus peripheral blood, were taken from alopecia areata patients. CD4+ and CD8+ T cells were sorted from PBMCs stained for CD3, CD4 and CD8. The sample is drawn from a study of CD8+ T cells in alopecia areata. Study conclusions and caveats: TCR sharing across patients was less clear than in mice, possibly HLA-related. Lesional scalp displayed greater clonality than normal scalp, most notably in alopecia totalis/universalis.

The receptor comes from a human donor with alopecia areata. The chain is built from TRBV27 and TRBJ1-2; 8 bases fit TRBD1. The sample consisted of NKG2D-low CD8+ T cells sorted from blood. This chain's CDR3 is CASSITGTGIVFPNGYTF. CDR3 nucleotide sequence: TGTGCCAGCAGTATAACCGGGACAGGCATCGTCTTTCCCAATGGCTACACCTTC.